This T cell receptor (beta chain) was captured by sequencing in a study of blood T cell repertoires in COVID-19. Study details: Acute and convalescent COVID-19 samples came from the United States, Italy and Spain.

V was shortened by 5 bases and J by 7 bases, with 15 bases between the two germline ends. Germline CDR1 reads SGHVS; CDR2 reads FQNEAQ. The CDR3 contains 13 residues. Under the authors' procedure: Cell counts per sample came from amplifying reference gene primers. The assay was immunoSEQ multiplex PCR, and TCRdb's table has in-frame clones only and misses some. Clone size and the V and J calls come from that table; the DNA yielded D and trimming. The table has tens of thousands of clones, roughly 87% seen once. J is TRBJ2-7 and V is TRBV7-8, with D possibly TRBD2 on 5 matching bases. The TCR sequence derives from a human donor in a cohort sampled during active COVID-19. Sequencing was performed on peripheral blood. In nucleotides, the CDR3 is TGTGCCAGCAGCAGAAAACTAGAAAAGGAGCAGTACTTC. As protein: CASSRKLEKEQYF.